Listed below are T cell receptor beta chains from one sample, sequenced in a study of T cell responses to AZD1222 COVID-19 vaccine. Libraries were prepared by immunoSEQ multiplex PCR; TCRdb keeps only in-frame clonotypes and omits some of them. The sample lists 150,000 to 200,000 clones; about 89% were seen once. The source was peripheral blood, collected on day 0 of AZD1222 vaccination. The receptors were sampled from an adult in good health. Each CDR3 is given with its conserved first and last residue. D genes are given only for firm matches. Expanded clones get a size class; other rows say once, few or many, or leave the size out.

J: TRBJ2-2
V: TRBV19
size: NA
D: TRBD1
DNA: TGTGCCAGTAGTACTAGGACAGGGAACACCGGGGAGCTGTTTTTT
CDR3: CASSTRTGNTGELFF

J: TRBJ2-7
V: TRBV28
size: NA
D: NA
DNA: TGTGCCAGCAGTCCCCGCGCAGGCTACGAGCAGTACTTC
CDR3: CASSPRAGYEQYF

J: TRBJ2-4
V: TRBV28
size: once
D: NA
DNA: TGTGCCAGCAGGGGTATCGCCAAAAACATTCAGTACTTC
CDR3: CASRGIAKNIQYF

J: TRBJ2-3
V: TRBV7-2
size: NA
D: NA
DNA: TGTGCCAGCAGCTTACTGGTTGGGGGGCGCGTCACAGATACGCAGTATTTT
CDR3: CASSLLVGGRVTDTQYF

J: TRBJ2-1
V: TRBV3-1/TRBV3-2
size: NA
D: NA
DNA: TGTGCCAGCAGCCTCTTATTCAGGGTGGGTAGCCACAATGAGCAGTTCTTC
CDR3: CASSLLFRVGSHNEQFF

J: TRBJ1-5
V: TRBV20-1
size: NA
D: NA
DNA: TGCAGTGCTAGTACCGCCCGGGGTGGTTCTTTT
CDR3: CSASTARGGSF

J: TRBJ1-1
V: TRBV3-1/TRBV3-2
size: NA
D: NA
DNA: TGTGCCAGCAGCCTATCCTCAGGGACCTCGAACACTGAAGCTTTCTTT
CDR3: CASSLSSGTSNTEAFF

J: TRBJ1-2
V: TRBV19
size: once
D: TRBD1
DNA: TGTGCCAGTAGTATGCGGGACAGGGGAAACGGCTACACCTTC
CDR3: CASSMRDRGNGYTF

J: TRBJ2-7
V: TRBV5-1
size: NA
D: NA
DNA: TGCGCCAGCAGCTTGACGGGGAACCCCTCCTACGAGCAGTACTTC
CDR3: CASSLTGNPSYEQYF

J: TRBJ1-5
V: TRBV18
size: NA
D: NA
DNA: TGTGCCAGCTCACCACGGGTCGATAGCAATCAGCCCCAGCATTTT
CDR3: CASSPRVDSNQPQHF

J: TRBJ1-1
V: TRBV13
size: NA
D: NA
DNA: TGTGCCAGCAGCCGTCAGGTTACCCCAATGAACACTGAAGCTTTCTTT
CDR3: CASSRQVTPMNTEAFF

J: TRBJ2-1
V: TRBV7-9
size: NA
D: NA
DNA: TGTGCCAGCAGCTTAGAGTCGGCAGGGACGTTCTTC
CDR3: CASSLESAGTFF

J: TRBJ1-1
V: TRBV28
size: NA
D: NA
DNA: TGTGCCAGCACCCCCCAGGCTAACACTGAAGCTTTCTTT
CDR3: CASTPQANTEAFF

J: TRBJ1-6
V: TRBV11-2
size: NA
D: NA
DNA: TGTGCCAGCAGCTTAGGTCAGGGACCCAATTCACCCCTCCACTTT
CDR3: CASSLGQGPNSPLHF

J: TRBJ2-1
V: TRBV19
size: NA
D: NA
DNA: TGTGCCAGTAGTAGGGAAAGAGGGGGACCCTACAATGAGCAGTTCTTC
CDR3: CASSRERGGPYNEQFF

J: TRBJ2-1
V: TRBV30
size: NA
D: NA
DNA: TGTGCCTGGAGGGGCCCTTTTCGGCTGTTCTTC
CDR3: CAWRGPFRLFF

J: TRBJ1-2
V: TRBV5-1
size: NA
D: NA
DNA: TGCGCCAGCAGCTTGGAACCAGCTGACTATGGCTACACCTTC
CDR3: CASSLEPADYGYTF

J: TRBJ2-1
V: TRBV7-2
size: NA
D: TRBD2
DNA: TGTGCCAGCAGCTCGGGAGGGAGCTCCTACAATGAGCAGTTCTTC
CDR3: CASSSGGSSYNEQFF

J: TRBJ2-3
V: TRBV5-1
size: once
D: TRBD1
DNA: TGCGCCAGCAGCCCAGGACAGGGGAGGGATACGCAGTATTTT
CDR3: CASSPGQGRDTQYF

J: TRBJ1-5
V: TRBV5-5
size: NA
D: NA
DNA: TGTGCCAGCAGTCTTACCGGGACGTACAATCAGCCCCAGCATTTT
CDR3: CASSLTGTYNQPQHF

J: TRBJ1-4
V: TRBV28
size: NA
D: TRBD1
DNA: TGTGCCAGCAGTTCGGGACAGTTAGACCCAACTAATGAAAAACTGTTTTTT
CDR3: CASSSGQLDPTNEKLFF

J: TRBJ2-7
V: TRBV29-1
size: NA
D: NA
DNA: TGCAGCGTTGCGGCAGGACCCTACGAGCAGTACTTC
CDR3: CSVAAGPYEQYF

J: TRBJ2-1
V: TRBV5-4
size: NA
D: NA
DNA: TGTGCCAGCAGCTTTTTAACGGGGTCCTACAATGAGCAGTTCTTC
CDR3: CASSFLTGSYNEQFF

J: TRBJ1-1
V: TRBV18
size: once
D: NA
DNA: TGTGCCAGCTCACCACGGGGTAGGAACACTGAAGCTTTCTTT
CDR3: CASSPRGRNTEAFF

J: TRBJ2-1
V: TRBV18
size: NA
D: NA
DNA: TGTGCCAGCTCACCCACAGAGTACAATGAGCAGTTCTTC
CDR3: CASSPTEYNEQFF

J: TRBJ2-1
V: TRBV2
size: NA
D: TRBD2
DNA: TGTGCCAGCAGTGAAACAGCGGGGGCCTCCTCTGAGCAGTTCTTC
CDR3: CASSETAGASSEQFF

J: TRBJ2-7
V: TRBV18
size: NA
D: NA
DNA: TGTGCCAGCTCACCCTTTGACAATTCCTACGAGCAGTACTTC
CDR3: CASSPFDNSYEQYF

J: TRBJ1-2
V: TRBV7-6
size: NA
D: NA
DNA: TGTGCCAGCAGCCTACAGGGCTACGAAGGCTACACCTTC
CDR3: CASSLQGYEGYTF

J: TRBJ2-1
V: TRBV5-1
size: NA
D: TRBD2
DNA: TGCGCCAGCAGCTTGGGACTAGCGGCGCTTTCTTACAATGAGCAGTTCTTC
CDR3: CASSLGLAALSYNEQFF

J: TRBJ2-3
V: TRBV5-1
size: NA
D: NA
DNA: TGCGCCAGCAGCTTTACTCCAGATACGCAGTATTTT
CDR3: CASSFTPDTQYF

J: TRBJ2-3
V: TRBV5-1
size: NA
D: TRBD2
DNA: TGCGCCAGCAGCCATCAGCGGGGGCCTAGCACAGATACGCAGTATTTT
CDR3: CASSHQRGPSTDTQYF

J: TRBJ2-3
V: TRBV12-3/TRBV12-4
size: NA
D: NA
DNA: TGTGCCAGCAGGGCCCGCACAGATACGCAGTATTTT
CDR3: CASRARTDTQYF

J: TRBJ2-7
V: TRBV2
size: once
D: TRBD2
DNA: TGTGCCAGCAGGCGAGGACTAGCGGGAGAATTTAGCTACTACGAGCAGTACTTC
CDR3: CASRRGLAGEFSYYEQYF

J: TRBJ2-2
V: TRBV19
size: once
D: NA
DNA: TGTGCCAGTAGTATTAGCAGCTTTCTGAACACCGGGGAGCTGTTTTTT
CDR3: CASSISSFLNTGELFF

J: TRBJ1-6
V: TRBV5-4
size: NA
D: NA
DNA: TGTGCCAGCAGCCCCGTTGGTGGGCAGGGCGGTAATTCACCCCTCCACTTT
CDR3: CASSPVGGQGGNSPLHF

J: TRBJ2-1
V: TRBV5-1
size: NA
D: TRBD2
DNA: TGCGCCAGCAGCTTGGATAGCGGGAGCGCCTACAATGAGCAGTTCTTC
CDR3: CASSLDSGSAYNEQFF

J: TRBJ1-4
V: TRBV9
size: NA
D: NA
DNA: TGTGCCAGCAGCCCACGGGACCCCAATTCGGAAAAACTGTTTTTT
CDR3: CASSPRDPNSEKLFF

J: TRBJ2-7
V: TRBV28
size: NA
D: NA
DNA: TGTGCCTCAACCGCTCCGGGGGGCGACGAGCAGTACTTC
CDR3: CASTAPGGDEQYF

J: TRBJ2-1
V: TRBV6-5
size: NA
D: TRBD1
DNA: TGTGCCAGCAGTTACGACAGGGTCGCCCACAATGAGCAGTTCTTC
CDR3: CASSYDRVAHNEQFF

J: TRBJ1-1
V: TRBV7-2
size: NA
D: TRBD1
DNA: TGTGCCAGCAGCCCGAGGACAGGGCGGAACACTGAAGCTTTCTTT
CDR3: CASSPRTGRNTEAFF

J: TRBJ1-4
V: TRBV20-1
size: NA
D: NA
DNA: TGCAGTGCCAACACTAATGAAAAACTGTTTTTT
CDR3: CSANTNEKLFF

J: TRBJ2-5
V: TRBV5-1
size: NA
D: NA
DNA: TGCGCCAGCAGCCCAGGACAGATCCAAGAGACCCAGTACTTC
CDR3: CASSPGQIQETQYF

J: TRBJ1-4
V: TRBV30
size: few
D: TRBD1
DNA: TGTGCCTGGAATGCCAAGGGAACAGGGGGCGAAAAACTGTTTTTT
CDR3: CAWNAKGTGGEKLFF

J: TRBJ1-1
V: TRBV27
size: NA
D: TRBD1
DNA: TGTGCCAGCAGTCGTTGGCAGGGGGGAACTGAAGCTTTCTTT
CDR3: CASSRWQGGTEAFF

J: TRBJ1-2
V: TRBV7-2
size: NA
D: TRBD1
DNA: TGTGCCAGCAGCTCTCGACAGGGGCATGGCTACACCTTC
CDR3: CASSSRQGHGYTF

J: TRBJ2-3
V: TRBV18
size: NA
D: TRBD1
DNA: TGTGCCAGCTCACTCTCACCTCCAGGGGGCCTCACAGATACGCAGTATTTT
CDR3: CASSLSPPGGLTDTQYF

J: TRBJ1-3
V: TRBV4-3
size: NA
D: NA
DNA: TGCGCCAGCAGCCTAGGCGAGGGGGGCGGGAACACCATATATTTT
CDR3: CASSLGEGGGNTIYF

J: TRBJ1-5
V: TRBV6-5
size: NA
D: NA
DNA: TGTGCCAGCAGCCGTTCAGGGATCGGCAATCAGCCCCAGCATTTT
CDR3: CASSRSGIGNQPQHF

J: TRBJ1-1
V: TRBV6-6
size: NA
D: NA
DNA: TGTGCCAGCGGGACCCCGGGGGCAGGGAACACTGAAGCTTTCTTT
CDR3: CASGTPGAGNTEAFF

J: TRBJ1-6
V: TRBV30
size: NA
D: NA
DNA: TGTGCCTGGAGTAGGGACCTTCTCCATAATTCACCCCTCCACTTT
CDR3: CAWSRDLLHNSPLHF

J: TRBJ1-1
V: TRBV6-4
size: NA
D: NA
DNA: TGTGCCAGCAGACTAGACCCGACCACTGAAGCTTTCTTT
CDR3: CASRLDPTTEAFF

J: TRBJ2-5
V: TRBV3-1/TRBV3-2
size: NA
D: TRBD1
DNA: TGTGCCAGCAGCCAAGTCAGGGGGCCTCAAGAGACCCAGTACTTC
CDR3: CASSQVRGPQETQYF

J: TRBJ1-5
V: TRBV2
size: NA
D: NA
DNA: TGTGCCAGCAGGTTGACAGGTGACAATCAGCCCCAGCATTTT
CDR3: CASRLTGDNQPQHF

J: TRBJ1-1
V: TRBV30
size: NA
D: NA
DNA: TGTGCCTGGATACCACAGCCGAACACTGAAGCTTTCTTT
CDR3: CAWIPQPNTEAFF